This T cell receptor (beta chain) was retrieved from a study of T cell responses to AZD1222 COVID-19 vaccine. Study context: Second-dose timings of about 4 or about 12 weeks were pooled.

Using immunoSEQ multiplex PCR, the repertoire was profiled, and TCRdb retains in-frame clones only, with some absent. The repertoire holds roughly 100,000 clones, with around 89% as singletons. This clone was found a few times. This CDR3 spans 13 amino acids. Per germline, CDR1 SGHRS and CDR2 YFSETQ. Trimming stripped 2 bases from V and 5 bases from J, with 10 bases between. This clonotype was sampled from an adult in good health. The chain has TRBV5-1 and TRBJ1-2; tentative D call: TRBD1 (6 bases). The sequenced sample was peripheral blood, obtained on day 0 of AZD1222 vaccination. The CDR3 loop is CASSFGGAYGYTF. The CDR3 DNA is TGCGCCAGCAGCTTTGGGGGCGCGTATGGCTACACCTTC.